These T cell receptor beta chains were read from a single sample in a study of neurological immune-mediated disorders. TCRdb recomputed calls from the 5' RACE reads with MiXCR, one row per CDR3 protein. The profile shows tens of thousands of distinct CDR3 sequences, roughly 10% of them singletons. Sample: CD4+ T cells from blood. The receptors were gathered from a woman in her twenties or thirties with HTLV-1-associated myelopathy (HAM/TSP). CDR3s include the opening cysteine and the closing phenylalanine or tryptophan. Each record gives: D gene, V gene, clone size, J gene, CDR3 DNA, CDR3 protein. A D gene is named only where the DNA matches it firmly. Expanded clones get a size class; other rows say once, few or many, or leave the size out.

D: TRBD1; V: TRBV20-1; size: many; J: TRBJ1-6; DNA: TGCAGTGCTATGGAGACAGGGGGTAATTCACCCCTCCACTTT; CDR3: CSAMETGGNSPLHF
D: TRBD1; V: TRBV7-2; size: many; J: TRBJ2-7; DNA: TGTGCCAGCAGCCTCCCCCCGGACAGGGGTAAATGGTCCTACGAGCAGTACTTC; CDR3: CASSLPPDRGKWSYEQYF
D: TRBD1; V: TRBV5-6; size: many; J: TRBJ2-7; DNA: TGTGCCAGCAGCTTCAGACGGACAGGGAACACCTACGAGCAGTACTTC; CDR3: CASSFRRTGNTYEQYF
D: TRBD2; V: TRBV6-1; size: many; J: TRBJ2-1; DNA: TGTGCCAGCACCCCATGGGGGGGGGTGGAGTTCTTC; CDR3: CASTPWGGVEFF
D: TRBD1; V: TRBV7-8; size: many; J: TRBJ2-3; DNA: TGTGCCAGCAGCTTTCGGGACAGGGGGCGCCCAGATACGCAGTATTTT; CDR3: CASSFRDRGRPDTQYF
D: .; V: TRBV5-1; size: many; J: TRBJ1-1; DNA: TGCGCCAGCAGCAAAATGACAGAGAGCACTGAAGCTTTCTTT; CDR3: CASSKMTESTEAFF
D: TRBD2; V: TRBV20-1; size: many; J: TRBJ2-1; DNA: TGCAGTGCTAATCGACTAGCGGGGGACAATGAGCAGTTCTTC; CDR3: CSANRLAGDNEQFF
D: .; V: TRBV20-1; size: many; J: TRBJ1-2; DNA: TGCAGTGCCCCGAACAGGGCATTCGGTGGCTACACCTTC; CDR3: CSAPNRAFGGYTF
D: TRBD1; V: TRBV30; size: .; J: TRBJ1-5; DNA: TGTGCCTGGAGCGGAGGGACAGCTAATCAGCCCCAGCATTTT; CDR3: CAWSGGTANQPQHF
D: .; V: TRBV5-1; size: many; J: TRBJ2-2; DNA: TGCGCCAGCAGCTTGTCCGGGTTTAGGAACACCGGGGAGCTGTTTTTT; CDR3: CASSLSGFRNTGELFF
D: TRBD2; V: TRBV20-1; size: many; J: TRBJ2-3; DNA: TGCAGTGCTAGGAAGACTAGCGGGGGGCCTAGCACAGATACGCAGTATTTT; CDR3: CSARKTSGGPSTDTQYF
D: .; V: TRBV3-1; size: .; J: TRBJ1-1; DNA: TGTGCCAGCAGCCAAGTACCGAACACTGAAGCTTTATTT; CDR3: CASSQVPNTEALF
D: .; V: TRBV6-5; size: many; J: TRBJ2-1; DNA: TGTGCCAGCAGTAGGCGACGGGGCGGTGAGCAGTTCTTC; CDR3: CASSRRRGGEQFF
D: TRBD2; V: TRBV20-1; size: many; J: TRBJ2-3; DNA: TGCAGTGCTTCCCCGGGGGGGCTTTTAGATACGCAGTATTTT; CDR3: CSASPGGLLDTQYF
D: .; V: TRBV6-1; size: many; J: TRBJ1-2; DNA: TGTGCCAGCACCTATGAGAGGGGTCGTTATGGCTACACCTTC; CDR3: CASTYERGRYGYTF
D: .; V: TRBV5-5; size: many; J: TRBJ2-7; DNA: TGTGCCAGCAGCCCGGGAGACAGCTACGAGCAGTACTTC; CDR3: CASSPGDSYEQYF
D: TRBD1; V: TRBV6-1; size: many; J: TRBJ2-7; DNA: TGTGCCAGCACGAAGGACAGGGGTGCCTACGAGCAGTACTTC; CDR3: CASTKDRGAYEQYF
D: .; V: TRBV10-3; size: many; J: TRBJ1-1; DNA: TGTGCCATCAGTGCACACGTGAACACTGAAGCTTTCTTT; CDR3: CAISAHVNTEAFF
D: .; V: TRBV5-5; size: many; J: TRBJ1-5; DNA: TGTGCCAGCAGCTTTGAAGCGGTGGGGGTACAGCCCCAGCATTTT; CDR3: CASSFEAVGVQPQHF
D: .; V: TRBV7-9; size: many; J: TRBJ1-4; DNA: TGTGCCAGCAGCTTAGCGAGGCAGGGGGAAAAACTGTTTTTT; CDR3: CASSLARQGEKLFF
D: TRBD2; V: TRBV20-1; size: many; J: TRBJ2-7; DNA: TGCAGTGCTAGAGCCCTAGCGGGGGTCGGAAACTACGAGCAGTACTTC; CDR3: CSARALAGVGNYEQYF
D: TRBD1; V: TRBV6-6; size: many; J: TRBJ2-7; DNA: TGTGCCAGCAGGGCAGGGGGTTCGGGCTACGAGCAGTACTTC; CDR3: CASRAGGSGYEQYF
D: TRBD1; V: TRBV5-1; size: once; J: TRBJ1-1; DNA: TGCGCCAGCAGCTGGGACAGGGGCACTGAAGCTTTCTTT; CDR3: CASSWDRGTEAFF